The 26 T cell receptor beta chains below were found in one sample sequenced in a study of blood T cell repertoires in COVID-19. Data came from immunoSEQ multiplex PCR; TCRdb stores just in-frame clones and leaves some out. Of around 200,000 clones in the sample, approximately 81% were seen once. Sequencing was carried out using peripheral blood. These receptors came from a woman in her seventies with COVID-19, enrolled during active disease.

The CDR3 loop reads CSASNLNQPQHF. The CDR3 nucleotides read TGCAGTGCTAGTAATCTGAATCAGCCCCAGCATTTT. The rearrangement joins TRBV20-1 to TRBJ1-5; no clear D. This CDR3 comprises 12 residues. Germline V gives CDR1 DFQATT, CDR2 SNEGSKA (reference sequence). Trimming shortened V by 3 bases and J by 4 bases, and 7 bases separated the two germline ends.

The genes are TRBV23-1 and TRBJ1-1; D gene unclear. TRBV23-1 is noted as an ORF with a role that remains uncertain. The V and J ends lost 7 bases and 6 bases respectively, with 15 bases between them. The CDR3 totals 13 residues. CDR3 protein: CASNPRRCAEAFF. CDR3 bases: TGCGCCAGCAACCCCAGGAGGTGCGCTGAAGCTTTCTTT.

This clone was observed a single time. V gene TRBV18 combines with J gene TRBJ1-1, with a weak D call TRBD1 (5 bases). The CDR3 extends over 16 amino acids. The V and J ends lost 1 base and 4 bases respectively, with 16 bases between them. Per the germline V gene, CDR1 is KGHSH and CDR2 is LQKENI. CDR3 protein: CASSPLGAGTPTEAFF. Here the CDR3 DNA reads TGTGCCAGCTCACCACTCGGGGCAGGGACTCCCACTGAAGCTTTCTTT.

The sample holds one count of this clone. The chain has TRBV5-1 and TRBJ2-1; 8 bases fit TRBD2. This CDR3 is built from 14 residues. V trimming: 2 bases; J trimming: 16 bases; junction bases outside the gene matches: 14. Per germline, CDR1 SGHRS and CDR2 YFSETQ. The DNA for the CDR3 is TGCGCCAGCAGCTTAGGATATAGCGGGGCCCAGGACTTCTTC. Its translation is CASSLGYSGAQDFF.

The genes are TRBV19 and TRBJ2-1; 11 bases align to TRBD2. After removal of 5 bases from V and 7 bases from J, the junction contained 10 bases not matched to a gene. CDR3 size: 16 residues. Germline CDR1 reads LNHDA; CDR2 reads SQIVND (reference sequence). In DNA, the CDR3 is TGTGCCAGTAGTCCTAGCGGGGGGAGTTTTGGGAATGAGCAGTTCTTC. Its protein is CASSPSGGSFGNEQFF.

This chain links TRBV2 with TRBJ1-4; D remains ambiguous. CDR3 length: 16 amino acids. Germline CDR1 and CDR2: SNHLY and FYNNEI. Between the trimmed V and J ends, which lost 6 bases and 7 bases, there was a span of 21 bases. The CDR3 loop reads CASSTRTDHRGEKLFF. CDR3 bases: TGTGCCAGCAGCACCCGGACGGACCATCGGGGTGAAAAACTGTTTTTT.

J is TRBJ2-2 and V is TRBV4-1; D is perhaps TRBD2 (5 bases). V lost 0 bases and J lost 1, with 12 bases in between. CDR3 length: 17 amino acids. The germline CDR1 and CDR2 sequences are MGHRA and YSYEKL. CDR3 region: CASSQDEGSVNTGELFF. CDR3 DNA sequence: TGCGCCAGCAGCCAAGATGAGGGTAGCGTGAACACCGGGGAGCTGTTTTTT.

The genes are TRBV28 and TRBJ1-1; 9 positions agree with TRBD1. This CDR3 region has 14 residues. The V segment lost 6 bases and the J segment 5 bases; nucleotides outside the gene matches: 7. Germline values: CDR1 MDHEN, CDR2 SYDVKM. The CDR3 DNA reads TGTGCCAGCAGGCAACAGGGGGCGTGGACTGAAGCTTTCTTT. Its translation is CASRQQGAWTEAFF.

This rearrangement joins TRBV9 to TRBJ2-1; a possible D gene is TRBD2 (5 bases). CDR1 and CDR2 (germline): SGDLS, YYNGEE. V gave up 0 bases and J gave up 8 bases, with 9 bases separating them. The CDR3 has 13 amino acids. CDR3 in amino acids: CASSVGSGHEQFF. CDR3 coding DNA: TGTGCCAGCAGCGTAGGGAGCGGCCATGAGCAGTTCTTC.

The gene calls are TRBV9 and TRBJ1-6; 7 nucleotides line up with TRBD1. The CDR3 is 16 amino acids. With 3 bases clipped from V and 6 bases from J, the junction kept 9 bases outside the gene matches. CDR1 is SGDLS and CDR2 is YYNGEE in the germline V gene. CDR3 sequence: CASSEGGQPSNSPLHF. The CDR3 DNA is TGTGCCAGCAGCGAAGGGGGACAGCCGTCTAATTCACCCCTCCACTTT. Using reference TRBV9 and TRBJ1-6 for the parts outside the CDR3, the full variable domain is DSGVTQTPKHLITATGQRVTLRCSPRSGDLSVYWYQQSLDQGLQFLIQYYNGEERAKGNILERFSAQQFPDLHSELNLSSLELGDSALYFCASSEGGQPSNSPLHFGNGTRLTVT.

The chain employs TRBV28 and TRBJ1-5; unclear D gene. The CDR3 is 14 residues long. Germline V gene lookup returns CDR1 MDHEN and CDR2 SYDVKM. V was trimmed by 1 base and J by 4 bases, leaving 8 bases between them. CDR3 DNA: TGTGCCAGCAGTTTATTGGGCGGGAATCAGCCCCAGCATTTT. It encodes CASSLLGGNQPQHF. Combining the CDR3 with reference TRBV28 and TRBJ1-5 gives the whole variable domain DVKVTQSSRYLVKRTGEKVFLECVQDMDHENMFWYRQDPGLGLRLIYFSYDVKMKEKGDIPEGYSVSREKKERFSLILESASTNQTSMYLCASSLLGGNQPQHFGDGTRLSIL.

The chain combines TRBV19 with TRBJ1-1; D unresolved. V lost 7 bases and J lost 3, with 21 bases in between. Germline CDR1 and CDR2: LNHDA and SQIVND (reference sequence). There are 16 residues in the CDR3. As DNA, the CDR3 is TGTGCCAGTATTCTCACCTTCGGGCGCGGGGACACTGAAGCTTTCTTT. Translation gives CASILTFGRGDTEAFF.

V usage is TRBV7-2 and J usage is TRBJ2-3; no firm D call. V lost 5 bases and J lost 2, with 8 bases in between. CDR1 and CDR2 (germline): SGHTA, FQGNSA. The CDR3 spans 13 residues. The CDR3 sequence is CASSLDNTDTQYF. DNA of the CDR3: TGTGCCAGCAGCCTCGACAACACAGATACGCAGTATTTT.

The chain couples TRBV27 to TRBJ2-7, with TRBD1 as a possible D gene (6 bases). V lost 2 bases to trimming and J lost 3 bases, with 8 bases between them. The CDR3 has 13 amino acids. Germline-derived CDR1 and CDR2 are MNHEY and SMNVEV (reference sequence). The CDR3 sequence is CASSLQDSYEQYF. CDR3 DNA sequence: TGTGCCAGCAGTTTACAGGACAGCTACGAGCAGTACTTC.

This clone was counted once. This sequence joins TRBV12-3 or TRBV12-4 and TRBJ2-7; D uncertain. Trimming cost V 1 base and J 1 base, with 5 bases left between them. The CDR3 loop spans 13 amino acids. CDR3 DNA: TGTGCCAGCAGTTTAGTCCAGTCCTACGAGCAGTACTTC. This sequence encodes CASSLVQSYEQYF.

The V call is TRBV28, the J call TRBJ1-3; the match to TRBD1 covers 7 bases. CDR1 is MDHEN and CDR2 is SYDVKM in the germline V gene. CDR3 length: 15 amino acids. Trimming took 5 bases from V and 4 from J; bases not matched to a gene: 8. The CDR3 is CASSPKGAQGNTIYF. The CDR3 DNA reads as TGTGCCAGCAGTCCGAAGGGGGCGCAAGGAAACACCATATATTTT.

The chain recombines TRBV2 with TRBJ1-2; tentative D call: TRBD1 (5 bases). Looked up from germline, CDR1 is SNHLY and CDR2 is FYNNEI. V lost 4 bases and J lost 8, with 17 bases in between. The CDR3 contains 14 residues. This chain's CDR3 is CASSVRAPAYGYTF. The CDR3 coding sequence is TGTGCCAGCAGTGTCAGGGCGCCGGCCTACGGCTACACCTTC.

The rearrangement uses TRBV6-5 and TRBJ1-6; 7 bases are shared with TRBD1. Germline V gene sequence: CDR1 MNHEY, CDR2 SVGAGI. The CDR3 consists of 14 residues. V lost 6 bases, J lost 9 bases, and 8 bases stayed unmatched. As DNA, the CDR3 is TGTGCCAGCAGGCCGGGACAGTCGGGTTCACCCCTCCACTTT. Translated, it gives CASRPGQSGSPLHF.

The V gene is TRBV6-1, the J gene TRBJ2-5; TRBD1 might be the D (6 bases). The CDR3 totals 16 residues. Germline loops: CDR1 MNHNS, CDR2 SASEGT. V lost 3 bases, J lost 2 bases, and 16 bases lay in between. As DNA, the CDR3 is TGTGCCAGCAGTGACCGAGGGAAACAGGGTCAAGAGACCCAGTACTTC. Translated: CASSDRGKQGQETQYF.

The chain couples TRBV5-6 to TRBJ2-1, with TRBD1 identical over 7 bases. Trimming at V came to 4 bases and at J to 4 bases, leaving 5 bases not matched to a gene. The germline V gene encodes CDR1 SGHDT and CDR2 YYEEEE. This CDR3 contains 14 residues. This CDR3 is CASSRGTAYNEQFF. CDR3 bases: TGTGCCAGCAGCAGGGGGACAGCTTACAATGAGCAGTTCTTC.

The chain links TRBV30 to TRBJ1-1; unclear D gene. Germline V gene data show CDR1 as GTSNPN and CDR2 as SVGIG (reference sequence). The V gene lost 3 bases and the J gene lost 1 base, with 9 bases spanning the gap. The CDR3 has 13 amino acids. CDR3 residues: CAWRASRNTEAFF. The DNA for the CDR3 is TGTGCCTGGAGAGCCTCTAGGAACACTGAAGCTTTCTTT.

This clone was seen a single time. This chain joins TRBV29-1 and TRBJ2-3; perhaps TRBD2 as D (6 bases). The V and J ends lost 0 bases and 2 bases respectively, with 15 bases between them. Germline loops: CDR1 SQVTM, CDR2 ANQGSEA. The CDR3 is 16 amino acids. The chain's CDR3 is CSVEEGLNLVTDTQYF. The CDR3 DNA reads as TGCAGCGTTGAAGAAGGACTAAATCTAGTCACAGATACGCAGTATTTT.

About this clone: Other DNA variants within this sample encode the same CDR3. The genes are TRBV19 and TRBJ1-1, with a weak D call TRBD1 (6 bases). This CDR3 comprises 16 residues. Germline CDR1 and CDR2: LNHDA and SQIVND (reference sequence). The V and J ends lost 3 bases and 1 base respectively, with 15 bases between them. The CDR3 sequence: CASSIGTGQGNTEAFF. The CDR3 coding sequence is TGTGCCAGTAGTATCGGAACAGGGCAGGGGAACACTGAAGCTTTCTTT.

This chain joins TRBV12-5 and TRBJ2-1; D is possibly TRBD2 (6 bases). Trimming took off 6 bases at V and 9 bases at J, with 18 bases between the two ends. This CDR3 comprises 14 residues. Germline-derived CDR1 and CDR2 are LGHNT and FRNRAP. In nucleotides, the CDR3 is TGTGCTAGTGGCCAACTAGCAGGGTCAGGTGAGCAGTTCTTC. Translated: CASGQLAGSGEQFF.

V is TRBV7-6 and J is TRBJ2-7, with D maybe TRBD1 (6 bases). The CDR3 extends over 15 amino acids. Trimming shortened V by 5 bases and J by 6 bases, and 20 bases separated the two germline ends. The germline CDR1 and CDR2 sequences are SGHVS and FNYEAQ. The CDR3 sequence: CASSPLFGGASEQYF. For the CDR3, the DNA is TGTGCCAGCAGCCCTCTGTTTGGGGGCGCATCCGAGCAGTACTTC.

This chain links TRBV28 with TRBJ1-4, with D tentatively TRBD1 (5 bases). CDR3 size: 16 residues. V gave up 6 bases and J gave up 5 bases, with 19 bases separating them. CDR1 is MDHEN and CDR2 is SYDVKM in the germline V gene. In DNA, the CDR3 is TGTGCCAGCAGACTGGGCCCACAGGTCCCCAATGAAAAACTGTTTTTT. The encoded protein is CASRLGPQVPNEKLFF.